The T cell receptor (beta chain) under discussion was sequenced for a study of shared clonotypes between healthy human individuals. This CDR3 comprises 18 residues. With 6 bases removed from V and 0 bases from J, the gap between germline ends came to 24 bases. Germline V gives CDR1 MDHEN, CDR2 SYDVKM. Study results and caveats: Only a few donors were included, so the genetic and exposure-history diversity represented was limited.

Some clones are missing from TCRdb's copy, which holds only in-frame ones; the method was immunoSEQ multiplex PCR. Of about 490,000 clones in the sample, approximately 80% were seen once. A few counts support this clone. As yet, its antigen is unknown. The sample was PBMCs. This clonotype originated in a woman in her 40s in good health. Some clones in this sample may be carry-over from other donors' samples. The chain is built from TRBV28 and TRBJ2-7; the D gene is possibly TRBD2 (5 bases). In DNA, the CDR3 is TGTGCCAGCAGATCCTTTGCTATAGCGTCCCCTTACTCCTACGAGCAGTACTTC. Amino acid sequence: CASRSFAIASPYSYEQYF. The variable domain in full, with the rest retrieved from reference TRBV28 and TRBJ2-7, is DVKVTQSSRYLVKRTGEKVFLECVQDMDHENMFWYRQDPGLGLRLIYFSYDVKMKEKGDIPEGYSVSREKKERFSLILESASTNQTSMYLCASRSFAIASPYSYEQYFGPGTRLTVT.